The 21 T cell receptor beta chains below were found in one sample sequenced in a study of T cell responses to AZD1222 COVID-19 vaccine. Only in-frame clones appear in the TCRdb table, and some are missing; sequencing was by immunoSEQ multiplex PCR. The repertoire holds tens of thousands of clones, with around 90% as singletons. Sequencing was performed on peripheral blood, taken on day 0 of AZD1222 vaccination. These receptor sequences come from an adult in good health.

The rearrangement uses TRBV12-5 and TRBJ2-2, with D perhaps given as TRBD1 or TRBD2 (5 bases each). Germline lookup yields CDR1 LGHNT and CDR2 FRNRAP. V lost 6 bases to trimming and J lost 0 bases, with 11 bases between them. CDR3 length: 15 amino acids. The CDR3 loop is CASGLGTTNTGELFF. The CDR3 DNA is TGTGCTAGTGGCTTAGGGACCACGAACACCGGGGAGCTGTTTTTT.

V and J are TRBV5-1 and TRBJ2-1, with 9 bases lining up with TRBD1. Per germline, CDR1 SGHRS and CDR2 YFSETQ. The CDR3 has 16 amino acids. After removal of 4 bases from V and 4 bases from J, the junction contained 9 bases not matched to a gene. Here the CDR3 DNA reads TGCGCCAGCAGCGCAACAACAGGGGGCGCTTACAATGAGCAGTTCTTC. Its translation: CASSATTGGAYNEQFF.

This chain connects TRBV3-1 (or the pseudogene TRBV3-2) to TRBJ1-1, with 8 bases identical to TRBD1. Germline V gene sequence: CDR1 LGHDT, CDR2 YNNKEL (reference sequence). The CDR3 spans 15 residues. With 3 bases clipped from V and 3 bases from J, the junction kept 6 bases outside the gene matches. CDR3 coding DNA: TGTGCCAGCAGCCATCCAGGGGGCGGGCACACTGAAGCTTTCTTT. It translates to CASSHPGGGHTEAFF.

CDR3 amino acids: CASSEGGGATGELFF. The DNA of the CDR3 is TGTGCCAGCAGTGAAGGCGGGGGGGCCACCGGGGAGCTGTTTTTT. This chain joins TRBV6-4 and TRBJ2-2, with 9 nucleotides matching TRBD2. The germline V gene encodes CDR1 MRHNA and CDR2 SNTAGT. The CDR3 runs 15 residues. Trimming took 3 bases from V and 4 from J; bases not matched to a gene: 3.

The chain carries TRBV5-1 and TRBJ2-2; 9 bases line up with TRBD2. J lost 2 bases, V lost 4 bases, and 6 bases had no gene match. The CDR3 covers 16 residues. CDR1 SGHRS and CDR2 YFSETQ come from the germline V gene. The CDR3 sequence: CASSSSGSGNTGELFF. The CDR3 DNA is TGCGCCAGCAGCAGTAGCGGGAGTGGTAACACCGGGGAGCTGTTTTTT.

The chain couples TRBV2 to TRBJ1-2; possibly TRBD1 for D (6 bases). Trimming shortened V by 8 bases and J by 7 bases, and 26 bases separated the two germline ends. This CDR3 spans 16 amino acids. Germline assignment: CDR1 SNHLY and CDR2 FYNNEI. The CDR3 DNA reads as TGTGCCAGCCCCAAGGGGTCAGGGGTCGAAGCCTCTGGCTACACCTTC. Protein product: CASPKGSGVEASGYTF.

The V call is TRBV10-3, the J call TRBJ2-1; a weak D match, TRBD2 (7 bases). The CDR3 spans 13 residues. CDR1 and CDR2 (germline): ENHRY, SYGVKD. V was shortened by 3 bases and J by 12 bases, with 15 bases between the two germline ends. The CDR3 loop is CAISDPKGGRQFF. The CDR3 DNA follows: TGTGCCATCAGTGACCCGAAGGGGGGGAGGCAGTTCTTC.

The chain combines TRBV7-9 with TRBJ1-3, with D possibly TRBD1 on 6 matching bases. Germline lookup yields CDR1 SEHNR and CDR2 FQNEAQ (reference sequence). Between the trimmed V and J ends, which lost 8 bases and 8 bases, there was a span of 19 bases. This CDR3 has 14 amino acids. As DNA, the CDR3 is TGTGCCAGCGTAAAGAAGGGGGGGCAAGACACCATATATTTT. This codes for CASVKKGGQDTIYF.

This clone was observed a single time. This chain links TRBV7-9 with TRBJ1-2, with unresolved D. V was clipped by 5 bases and J by 4 bases, with 11 bases between them. The CDR3 runs 13 residues. The germline V gene has CDR1 SEHNR and CDR2 FQNEAQ (reference sequence). This CDR3 is CASSASHTYGYTF. CDR3 coding DNA: TGTGCCAGCAGCGCCTCTCATACCTATGGCTACACCTTC.

The V gene is TRBV7-3, the J gene TRBJ1-1; TRBD1 agrees at 10 bases. In germline, CDR1 is SGHTA, CDR2 FQGTGA. V shed 5 bases and J 2 bases; nucleotides not matched to a gene: 14. The CDR3 contains 18 residues. The CDR3 is CASSLFPGQGSGNTEAFF. The CDR3 nucleotides are TGTGCCAGCAGCCTATTCCCGGGACAGGGGTCAGGAAACACTGAAGCTTTCTTT.

The rearrangement joins TRBV5-1 to TRBJ2-1, with D possibly called TRBD1 or TRBD2 (5 bases each). Germline values: CDR1 SGHRS, CDR2 YFSETQ. There are 15 residues in the CDR3. The V gene lost 2 bases and the J gene lost 8 bases, with 17 bases spanning the gap. CDR3 sequence: CASSFWGFGDDEQFF. The DNA of the CDR3 is TGCGCCAGCAGCTTCTGGGGGTTTGGAGACGATGAGCAGTTCTTC.

The CDR3 spells CASSKQGAGNEQFF. The CDR3 nucleotides are TGTGCCAGCAGTAAACAGGGGGCAGGCAATGAGCAGTTCTTC. V gene TRBV27 combines with J gene TRBJ2-1, with TRBD1 matching over 9 bases. This CDR3 region has 14 residues. Trimming at V came to 5 bases and at J to 6 bases, leaving 5 bases not matched to a gene. Germline values: CDR1 MNHEY, CDR2 SMNVEV (reference sequence).

The J gene is TRBJ2-2, the V gene TRBV30, with 7 bases aligning to TRBD2. Germline CDR1 and CDR2: GTSNPN and SVGIG (reference sequence). The ends lost 0 bases at V and 0 bases at J; junction bases unmatched: 1. The CDR3 length is 15 residues. Here the CDR3 reads CAWSVGTTNTGELFF. The CDR3 coding sequence is TGTGCCTGGAGTGTCGGGACTACGAACACCGGGGAGCTGTTTTTT.

V is TRBV7-8 and J is TRBJ2-1, with 9 bases matching TRBD2. This CDR3 is built from 16 residues. Germline CDR1 SGHVS, CDR2 FQNEAQ. With V trimmed by 6 bases and J by 6 bases, 12 bases remained unmatched. CDR3 coding DNA: TGTGCCAGCAGGAGAGGGTCAGCGGGAGGTAGCAATGAGCAGTTCTTC. This gives the protein CASRRGSAGGSNEQFF.

V usage is TRBV6-5 and J usage is TRBJ2-3, with 7 bases matching TRBD1. The CDR3 has 13 amino acids. Germline assignment: CDR1 MNHEY and CDR2 SVGAGI. The V gene end was trimmed by 5 bases and the J gene end by 7 bases; junction bases not matched to a gene: 6. CDR3 amino acids: CASSPEGANTQYF. The DNA for the CDR3 is TGTGCCAGCAGTCCTGAGGGGGCGAATACGCAGTATTTT.

The genes are TRBV7-8 and TRBJ2-3, with a tentative D call TRBD2 (6 bases). The V end was cut by 7 bases, the J end by 0 bases, with 17 bases between. From germline, CDR1 is SGHVS and CDR2 FQNEAQ. The CDR3 has 16 residues. The CDR3 region has the DNA TGTGCCAGCATCGCCCGGCTAGCGATGAGCACAGATACGCAGTATTTT. This sequence encodes CASIARLAMSTDTQYF. The full variable domain, rest sourced from reference TRBV7-8 and TRBJ2-3, is GAGVSQSPRYKVAKRGQDVALRCDPISGHVSLFWYQQALGQGPEFLTYFQNEAQLDKSGLPSDRFFAERPEGSVSTLKIQRTQQEDSAVYLCASIARLAMSTDTQYFGPGTRLTVL.

This chain joins TRBV30 and TRBJ1-5; no firm D call. Trimming pared 0 bases from V and 0 bases from J, leaving 6 bases between. The CDR3 consists of 14 residues. Germline V gives CDR1 GTSNPN, CDR2 SVGIG (reference sequence). The CDR3 DNA reads TGTGCCTGGAGTGTACTTAATAGCAATCAGCCCCAGCATTTT. Residues: CAWSVLNSNQPQHF.

This chain joins TRBV19 and TRBJ1-6; D unclear. The V end lost 5 bases, the J end lost 0 bases, and 2 bases lay between the germline ends. The CDR3 consists of 13 residues. Per the germline V gene, CDR1 is LNHDA and CDR2 is SQIVND (reference sequence). CDR3 nucleotides: TGTGCCAGTAGTTACTCCTATAATTCACCCCTCCACTTT. It is translated as CASSYSYNSPLHF.

The chain couples TRBV10-2 to TRBJ1-2; D is uncertain. Deletions cut 0 bases from V and 0 bases from J, with 5 bases between. Looked up from germline, CDR1 is WSHSY and CDR2 is SAAADI. This CDR3 is 14 amino acids long. The CDR3 is CASSESTANYGYTF. The CDR3 bases are TGCGCCAGCAGTGAGTCAACAGCTAACTATGGCTACACCTTC.

The gene calls are TRBV18 and TRBJ1-2, with a weak D call TRBD1 (5 bases). Trimming took 4 bases from V and 2 from J, leaving 11 bases between them. Germline assignment: CDR1 KGHSH and CDR2 LQKENI. This CDR3 has 14 residues. The DNA for the CDR3 is TGTGCCAGCTCACTACGGGACCGCAACTATGGCTACACCTTC. It translates to CASSLRDRNYGYTF.

J is TRBJ1-4 and V is TRBV7-8; TRBD1 is a possible D gene (5 bases). CDR3 length: 15 amino acids. V was pared by 5 bases and J by 4 bases, with 14 bases between. Germline V lookup: CDR1 SGHVS, CDR2 FQNEAQ. As DNA, the CDR3 is TGTGCCAGCAGCGCGGGGGGGAATCTTAATGAAAAACTGTTTTTT. It yields the protein CASSAGGNLNEKLFF.